Each of the 21 T cell receptor beta chains below was sequenced from the same sample in a study of blood T cell repertoires in COVID-19. Using immunoSEQ multiplex PCR, the repertoire was profiled, and TCRdb retains in-frame clones only, with some absent. The sample carries just under 50,000 clones, about 84% recorded once. Sequences were obtained from peripheral blood. The receptors shown here come from a human donor in a cohort sampled during active COVID-19.

The V gene is TRBV11-2, the J gene TRBJ1-6; D may be TRBD1 (6 bases). Trimming removed 3 bases from V and 4 bases from J, with 13 bases in between. There are 16 residues in the CDR3. Per the germline V gene, CDR1 is SGHAT and CDR2 is FQNNGV. The CDR3 sequence is CASSLAGTTYNSPLHF. CDR3 sequence (DNA): TGTGCCAGCAGCTTGGCCGGGACAACTTATAATTCACCCCTCCACTTT.

V gene TRBV15 combines with J gene TRBJ1-3; D not certain. Germline-derived CDR1 and CDR2 are LNHNV and YYDKDF (reference sequence). V was shortened by 5 bases and J by 0 bases, with 14 bases between the two germline ends. There are 16 residues in the CDR3. The CDR3 loop is CATSDRPDFSGNTIYF. CDR3 in DNA: TGTGCCACCAGCGACCGGCCAGACTTCTCTGGAAACACCATATATTTT.

This chain links TRBV11-3 with TRBJ2-3, with TRBD2 as a possible D gene (6 bases). In germline, CDR1 is SGHNT, CDR2 YENEEA. This CDR3 is built from 16 residues. V dropped 5 bases and J dropped 5 bases, with 20 bases sitting between them. CDR3 residues: CASSPSPRASVDTQYF. As DNA, the CDR3 is TGTGCCAGCAGCCCTAGCCCCCGGGCTAGCGTAGATACGCAGTATTTT.

V usage is TRBV30 and J usage is TRBJ1-5; 10 bases line up with TRBD1. The germline V gene has CDR1 GTSNPN and CDR2 SVGIG (reference sequence). This CDR3 comprises 14 residues. Trimming cost V 3 bases and J 4 bases; bases outside gene matches: 3. The CDR3 region is CAWSKDRGNQPQHF. Written as DNA, the CDR3 is TGTGCCTGGAGCAAGGACAGGGGGAATCAGCCCCAGCATTTT.

The J gene is TRBJ1-4, the V gene TRBV19; weak D call: TRBD1 (5 bases). V was cut by 7 bases and J by 5 bases, with 14 bases left in between. Germline loops: CDR1 LNHDA, CDR2 SQIVND (reference sequence). The length of the CDR3 is 14 residues. CDR3 in DNA: TGTGCCAGTAATAAGGGACTGCGCAATGAAAAACTGTTTTTT. This sequence encodes CASNKGLRNEKLFF.

The V and J genes are TRBV18 and TRBJ2-2, with D tentatively TRBD2 (5 bases). The CDR3 runs 14 residues. In germline, CDR1 is KGHSH, CDR2 LQKENI. The V gene lost 3 bases and the J gene lost 3 bases, with 8 bases spanning the gap. The CDR3 bases are TGTGCCAGCTCACCGGACTCCTACACCGGGGAGCTGTTTTTT. The encoded protein is CASSPDSYTGELFF. Looking up the rest from reference TRBV18 and TRBJ2-2 gives the full variable domain: NAGVMQNPRHLVRRRGQEARLRCSPMKGHSHVYWYRQLPEEGLKFMVYLQKENIIDESGMPKERFSAEFPKEGPSILRIQQVVRGDSAAYFCASSPDSYTGELFFGEGSRLTVL.

The chain carries TRBV27 and TRBJ1-6, with D possibly matching TRBD1 (5 bases). The CDR3 contains 14 residues. Germline CDR1 is MNHEY and CDR2 is SMNVEV (reference sequence). V lost 2 bases and J lost 5, with 7 bases in between. CDR3 in DNA: TGTGCCAGCAGTTTAAGGGGCGATAATTCACCCCTCCACTTT. It is translated as CASSLRGDNSPLHF.

The chain links TRBV3-1 (or the pseudogene TRBV3-2) to TRBJ1-2; the D gene is possibly TRBD1 (6 bases). The CDR3 loop spans 14 amino acids. Germline V gene sequence: CDR1 LGHDT, CDR2 YNNKEL (reference sequence). V lost 3 bases and J lost 2, with 10 bases in between. The CDR3 DNA sequence: TGTGCCAGCAGCCACGGGACACCCAACTATGGCTACACCTTC. Translating it yields CASSHGTPNYGYTF.

This clone appeared once. DNA of the CDR3: TGTGCCAGCAGCTTGAAACAGGGGTCCTACAATGAGCAGTTCTTC. Residues: CASSLKQGSYNEQFF. The chain joins TRBV5-4 to TRBJ2-1; 7 nucleotides align to TRBD1. CDR3 length: 15 amino acids. With 1 base clipped from V and 1 base from J, the junction kept 2 bases outside the gene matches. Germline V gene data show CDR1 as SGHNT and CDR2 as YYREEE (reference sequence).

The CDR3 is CASSPGGPSTTTNEKLFF. CDR3 coding DNA: TGTGCCAGCAGCCCAGGGGGCCCTTCGACAACAACTAATGAAAAACTGTTTTTT. The chain uses TRBV28 and TRBJ1-4; 8 bases map to TRBD1. This CDR3 spans 18 amino acids. The germline CDR1 and CDR2 sequences are MDHEN and SYDVKM. The V and J ends lost 6 bases and 0 bases, in that order; junction bases with no gene match: 12.

V usage is TRBV9 and J usage is TRBJ1-2; D gene uncertain. V was pared by 4 bases and J by 6 bases, with 10 bases between. Germline V gene sequence: CDR1 SGDLS, CDR2 YYNGEE. The CDR3 covers 12 residues. CDR3: CASSPTGDGYTF. CDR3 in DNA: TGTGCCAGCAGCCCCACGGGTGATGGCTACACCTTC.

The V call is TRBV7-2, the J call TRBJ2-7, with TRBD1 matching 8 bases. There are 14 residues in the CDR3. Trimming removed 5 bases from V and 4 bases from J; junction bases left unmatched: 7. Germline CDR1 SGHTA, CDR2 FQGNSA. CDR3 in amino acids: CASSDGTGIYEQYF. The CDR3, as DNA: TGTGCCAGCAGCGACGGGACAGGAATTTACGAGCAGTACTTC. Based on the CDR3 plus reference TRBV7-2 and TRBJ2-7, the full variable domain is GAGVSQSPSNKVTEKGKDVELRCDPISGHTALYWYRQSLGQGLEFLIYFQGNSAPDKSGLPSDRFSAERTGGSVSTLTIQRTQQEDSAVYLCASSDGTGIYEQYFGPGTRLTVT.

This clone was seen more than once but under ten times. The chain has TRBV9 and TRBJ1-6, with D possibly TRBD1 on 6 matching bases. The germline gives CDR1 SGDLS, CDR2 YYNGEE. There are 13 residues in the CDR3. Trimming shortened V by 4 bases and J by 13 bases, and 15 bases separated the two germline ends. CDR3 amino acids: CASSSSTGPPLHF. The DNA of the CDR3 is TGTGCCAGCAGCTCCTCGACAGGTCCTCCCCTCCACTTT.

V usage is TRBV5-4 and J usage is TRBJ2-5, with TRBD1 matching over 8 bases. After removal of 4 bases from V and 5 bases from J, the junction contained 10 bases not matched to a gene. Germline CDR1 SGHNT, CDR2 YYREEE (reference sequence). The CDR3 is 15 residues long. The DNA for the CDR3 is TGTGCCAGCAGCACCCCGACAGGGGTAACGGAGACCCAGTACTTC. This gives the protein CASSTPTGVTETQYF.

J is TRBJ2-7 and V is TRBV5-1; weak D call: TRBD2 (5 bases). The ends were cut back, 0 bases at V and 4 bases at J, with 17 bases in the middle. The CDR3 is 16 amino acids. Germline V gives CDR1 SGHRS, CDR2 YFSETQ. The CDR3 region has the DNA TGCGCCAGCAGCTTGGTTGCGGGTCCAACCTCGTACGAGCAGTACTTC. Encoded protein: CASSLVAGPTSYEQYF.

The V call is TRBV19, the J call TRBJ1-1; 9 bases are shared with TRBD1. V dropped 3 bases and J dropped 6; count of bases not matched to a gene: 5. The CDR3 is 14 amino acids. CDR1 LNHDA and CDR2 SQIVND come from the germline V gene (reference sequence). CDR3 region: CASSIGTGRSEAFF. The CDR3 coding sequence is TGTGCCAGTAGTATTGGGACAGGGAGGTCTGAAGCTTTCTTT.

J is TRBJ2-7 and V is TRBV19, with D possibly TRBD1 on 6 matching bases. V lost 0 bases to trimming and J lost 4 bases, with 7 bases between them. The CDR3 contains 13 residues. Germline V gives CDR1 LNHDA, CDR2 SQIVND (reference sequence). CDR3 sequence (DNA): TGTGCCAGTAGTATAGAGGACAGTTACGAGCAGTACTTC. It encodes CASSIEDSYEQYF.

The chain is built from TRBV7-9 and TRBJ1-1; D gene unclear. Trimming took off 0 bases at V and 2 bases at J, with 7 bases between the two ends. The CDR3 totals 14 residues. The germline V gene has CDR1 SEHNR and CDR2 FQNEAQ (reference sequence). CDR3 sequence: CASSLAAGNTEAFF. CDR3 DNA: TGTGCCAGCAGCTTAGCTGCGGGAAACACTGAAGCTTTCTTT.

In this sample, this clone turned up once. The chain combines TRBV7-8 with TRBJ2-2; perhaps TRBD2 as D (5 bases). Deletions cut 0 bases from V and 0 bases from J, with 23 bases between. The CDR3 is made up of 21 amino acids. Germline values: CDR1 SGHVS, CDR2 FQNEAQ. CDR3 residues: CASSLARGLGFRYSNTGELFF. The CDR3 bases are TGTGCCAGCAGCTTAGCTCGGGGATTGGGGTTTAGGTATTCGAACACCGGGGAGCTGTTTTTT.

The rearrangement links TRBV11-1 to TRBJ2-3; weak D call: TRBD1 (5 bases). The germline V gene encodes CDR1 SGHAT and CDR2 FQDESV (reference sequence). V was trimmed by 5 bases and J by 2 bases, leaving 11 bases between them. CDR3 size: 14 residues. CDR3 region: CASSPDRDTDTQYF. The CDR3 DNA reads as TGTGCCAGCAGCCCCGACAGAGACACAGATACGCAGTATTTT.

This chain connects TRBV7-8 to TRBJ1-4, with TRBD1 matching 7 bases. The length of the CDR3 is 15 residues. The V gene's germline CDR1 is SGHVS and CDR2 FQNEAQ. J lost 7 bases, V lost 3 bases, and 8 bases had no gene match. The CDR3 sequence is CASSFSGTAGEKLFF. The CDR3 region has the DNA TGTGCCAGCAGCTTCTCAGGGACAGCTGGTGAAAAACTGTTTTTT.